This T cell receptor (beta chain) came from a study of blood T cell repertoires in COVID-19. Background on the study: T cells, B-cell-depleted T cells, or PBMCs supplied cDNA or gDNA.

Clones were read by immunoSEQ multiplex PCR, and TCRdb kept only the in-frame ones, dropping some. Seen here are some 250,000 clones, 70% to 90% observed once, and the top ten hold 1.5% to 2%. The ends lost 0 bases at V and 10 bases at J; junction bases unmatched: 7. This CDR3 is built from 16 residues. CDR1 and CDR2 (germline): LGHDT, YNNKEL (reference sequence). This clonotype originated in a woman between 50 and 59 years old who had recovered from COVID-19. V is TRBV3-1 (or the pseudogene TRBV3-2) and J is TRBJ1-6, with TRBD1 identical over 9 bases. Sequencing input: PBMCs or T cells enriched from blood (not recorded which). CDR3: CASSQDWDRVSSPLHF. Written as DNA, the CDR3 is TGTGCCAGCAGCCAAGACTGGGACAGGGTATCGTCACCCCTCCACTTT.